The next 13 T cell receptor beta chains were all read from a single sample in a study of read filtering for tumor transcriptome and immune sequencing. From approximately 430 ng of RNA, a library with molecular barcoded alpha/delta and beta/gamma adaptors was made. TCRdb analysed the reads with MiXCR anew, one entry per CDR3 protein. The data contain roughly 68,000 distinct CDR3 sequences, approximately 14% of them seen just once; the ten biggest clones take up around 43%. Sequenced sample: a population of CD138-negative cells sorted from bone marrow. The receptors derive from a donor aged 40 or over with multiple myeloma.

The chain has TRBV11-2 and TRBJ2-7; the match to TRBD2 covers 12 bases. The CDR3 covers 18 residues. The germline CDR1 and CDR2 sequences are SGHAT and FQNNGV. V dropped 3 bases and J dropped 0; count of bases not matched to a gene: 9. The CDR3 sequence: CASSLAGLAGGFSYEQYF. The CDR3 DNA reads as TGTGCCAGCAGCTTGGCCGGGCTAGCGGGAGGGTTCTCCTACGAGCAGTACTTC.

A word on this clonotype: Since the CDR3 does not end with the conserved phenylalanine or tryptophan, this likely comes from a read error. The CDR3 loop is CSALKRLGLAGVHEQFL. The DNA of the CDR3 is TGCAGCGCCCTAAAAAGGCTGGGGCTAGCGGGAGTGCATGAGCAGTTCCTC. The chain couples TRBV29-1 to TRBJ2-1, with 10 bases matching TRBD2. V gave up 7 bases and J gave up 8 bases; unmatched junction bases: 20. This CDR3 has 17 amino acids. Germline loops: CDR1 SQVTM, CDR2 ANQGSEA.

This clonotype came up many times. The V call is TRBV29-1, the J call TRBJ1-1, with D uncertain. Trimming stripped 2 bases from V and 6 bases from J, with 13 bases between. This CDR3 contains 13 residues. CDR1 is SQVTM, CDR2 ANQGSEA, per germline. CDR3 sequence (DNA): TGCAGCGTTGAACGGAGCCAAGGCGCTGAAGCTTTCTTT. Translation: CSVERSQGAEAFF. Based on the CDR3 plus reference TRBV29-1 and TRBJ1-1, the full variable domain is SAVISQKPSRDICQRGTSLTIQCQVDSQVTMMFWYRQQPGQSLTLIATANQGSEATYESGFVIDKFPISRPNLTFSTLTVSNMSPEDSSIYLCSVERSQGAEAFFGQGTRLTVV.

J is TRBJ1-1 and V is TRBV2; D is perhaps TRBD1 (6 bases). Deletions cut 4 bases from V and 0 bases from J, with 18 bases between. Germline lookup yields CDR1 SNHLY and CDR2 FYNNEI. The CDR3 has 17 amino acids. CDR3 region: CASSVARAGVMNTEAFF. Written as DNA, the CDR3 is TGTGCCAGCAGTGTCGCCAGGGCAGGGGTCATGAACACTGAAGCTTTCTTT.

This clonotype was recorded at least ten times. The chain joins TRBV7-9 to TRBJ1-1; maybe TRBD1 (6 bases). Looked up from germline, CDR1 is SEHNR and CDR2 is FQNEAQ (reference sequence). V was clipped by 3 bases and J by 3 bases, with 26 bases between them. CDR3 size: 19 residues. CDR3 DNA sequence: TGTGCCAGCAGCTTGTACCGCCCCGCGTGGGGGGCGAGGGACACTGAAGCTTTCTTT. This encodes CASSLYRPAWGARDTEAFF. The full variable domain, rest sourced from reference TRBV7-9 and TRBJ1-1, is DTGVSQNPRHKITKRGQNVTFRCDPISEHNRLYWYRQTLGQGPEFLTYFQNEAQLEKSRLLSDRFSAERPKGSFSTLEIQRTEQGDSAMYLCASSLYRPAWGARDTEAFFGQGTRLTVV.

This clonotype was observed at least ten times. The CDR3 sequence: CASSSPTGAGNEKLFF. CDR3 bases: TGTGCCAGCAGCTCACCTACAGGGGCCGGTAATGAAAAACTGTTTTTT. This chain joins TRBV7-6 and TRBJ1-4; 7 bases map to TRBD1. This CDR3 spans 16 amino acids. Germline CDR1 reads SGHVS; CDR2 reads FNYEAQ. Losses at the gene ends were 4 bases for V and 4 bases for J; bases not matched to a gene: 9.

This clonotype came up many times. This chain uses TRBV11-1 with TRBJ2-7; 8 bases fit TRBD1. Trimming removed 5 bases from V and 6 bases from J; junction bases left unmatched: 6. Germline CDR1 SGHAT, CDR2 FQDESV (reference sequence). The CDR3 has 13 residues. The CDR3 loop is CASSQTGGREQYF. The CDR3 nucleotides are TGTGCCAGCAGCCAAACAGGGGGACGCGAGCAGTACTTC. The variable domain in full, completed from reference TRBV11-1 and TRBJ2-7, reads EAEVAQSPRYKITEKSQAVAFWCDPISGHATLYWYRQILGQGPELLVQFQDESVVDDSQLPKDRFSAERLKGVDSTLKIQPAELGDSAMYLCASSQTGGREQYFGPGTRLTVT.

This clonotype was observed many times. The chain carries TRBV6-5 and TRBJ2-1; 10 bases align to TRBD2. Trimming at V came to 0 bases and at J to 2 bases, leaving 4 bases not matched to a gene. CDR3 length equals 17 residues. Looked up from germline, CDR1 is MNHEY and CDR2 is SVGAGI. The CDR3 DNA reads as TGTGCCAGCAGTTACTCGAAGGGGACTAGCGCCTACAATGAGCAGTTCTTC. It specifies CASSYSKGTSAYNEQFF.

This clonotype was counted only a few times. The chain uses TRBV5-8 and TRBJ2-7, with 10 bases matching TRBD1. CDR1 and CDR2 from the germline V gene are SGHTS and YDEGEE. V shed 0 bases and J 7 bases; nucleotides not matched to a gene: 7. This CDR3 has 15 residues. CDR3 sequence: CASSLAGTGVGEQYF. Written as DNA, the CDR3 is TGTGCCAGCAGCTTGGCCGGGACAGGGGTTGGAGAGCAGTACTTC.

This clonotype was counted a few times. The V call is TRBV5-4, the J call TRBJ2-3, with TRBD2 matching 9 bases. The CDR3 extends over 17 amino acids. The germline V gene encodes CDR1 SGHNT and CDR2 YYREEE (reference sequence). V lost 4 bases, J lost 6 bases, and 15 bases stayed unmatched. CDR3 region: CASSGAGTSLSTDTQYF. The DNA of the CDR3 is TGTGCCAGCAGCGGGGCCGGGACTAGCTTATCGACGGATACGCAGTATTTT.

This clonotype has a count of ten or more. The chain has TRBV11-3 and TRBJ2-3; D is unresolved. Germline values: CDR1 SGHNT, CDR2 YENEEA. The CDR3 runs to 14 residues. Trimming took 1 base from V and 0 from J, leaving 5 bases between them. CDR3 in DNA: TGTGCCAGCAGCTTAGGGCAGAGCACAGATACGCAGTATTTT. Translated, it gives CASSLGQSTDTQYF. The full variable domain, with the rest looked up from reference TRBV11-3 and TRBJ2-3, is EAGVVQSPRYKIIEKKQPVAFWCNPISGHNTLYWYLQNLGQGPELLIRYENEEAVDDSQLPKDRFSAERLKGVDSTLKIQPAELGDSAVYLCASSLGQSTDTQYFGPGTRLTVL.

At least ten counts were recorded for this clonotype. The rearrangement uses TRBV12-3 or TRBV12-4 and TRBJ2-1; the D gene is possibly TRBD2 (5 bases). V was shortened by 8 bases and J by 0 bases, with 14 bases between the two germline ends. CDR3 size: 15 residues. CDR3: CASAPRTASYNEQFF. The CDR3 region has the DNA TGTGCCAGCGCCCCCCGGACTGCCTCCTACAATGAGCAGTTCTTC.

This clonotype was seen only a few times. V and J are TRBV5-1 and TRBJ2-3, with 13 bases identical to TRBD2. Germline loops: CDR1 SGHRS, CDR2 YFSETQ. The junction had 4 bases not matched to a gene; V was cut back by 4 bases and J by 2 bases. The CDR3 spans 16 residues. CDR3 nucleotide sequence: TGCGCCAGCAGCCACGGACTAGCGGGAGTCACAGATACGCAGTATTTT. It yields the protein CASSHGLAGVTDTQYF.